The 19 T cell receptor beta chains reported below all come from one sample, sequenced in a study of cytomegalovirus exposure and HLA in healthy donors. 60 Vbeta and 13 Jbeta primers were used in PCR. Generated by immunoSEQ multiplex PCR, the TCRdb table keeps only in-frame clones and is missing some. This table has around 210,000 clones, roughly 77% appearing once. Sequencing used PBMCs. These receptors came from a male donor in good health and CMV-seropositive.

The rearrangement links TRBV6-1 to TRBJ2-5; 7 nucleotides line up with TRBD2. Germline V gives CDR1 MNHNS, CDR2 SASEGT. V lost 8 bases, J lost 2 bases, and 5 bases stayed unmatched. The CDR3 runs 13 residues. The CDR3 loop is CASRGLPQETQYF. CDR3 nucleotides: TGTGCCAGCCGGGGACTACCTCAAGAGACCCAGTACTTC.

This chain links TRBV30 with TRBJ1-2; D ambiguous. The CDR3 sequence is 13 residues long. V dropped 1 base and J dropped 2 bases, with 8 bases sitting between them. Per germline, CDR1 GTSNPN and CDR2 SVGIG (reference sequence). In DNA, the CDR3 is TGTGCCTGGAGTGCAGATTACAACTATGGCTACACCTTC. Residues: CAWSADYNYGYTF.

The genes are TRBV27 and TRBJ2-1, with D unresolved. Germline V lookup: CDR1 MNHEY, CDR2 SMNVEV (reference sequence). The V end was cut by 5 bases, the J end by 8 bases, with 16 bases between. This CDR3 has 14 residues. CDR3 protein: CASSPQRMADEQFF. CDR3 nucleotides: TGTGCCAGCAGTCCCCAGAGAATGGCGGATGAGCAGTTCTTC.

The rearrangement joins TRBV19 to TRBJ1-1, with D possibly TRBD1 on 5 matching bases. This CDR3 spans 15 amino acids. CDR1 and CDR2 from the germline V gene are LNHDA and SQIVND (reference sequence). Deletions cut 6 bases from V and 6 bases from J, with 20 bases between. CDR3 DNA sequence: TGTGCCAGTAGAACCCTGGCCTTTAGACAGTCTGAAGCTTTCTTT. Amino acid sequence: CASRTLAFRQSEAFF.

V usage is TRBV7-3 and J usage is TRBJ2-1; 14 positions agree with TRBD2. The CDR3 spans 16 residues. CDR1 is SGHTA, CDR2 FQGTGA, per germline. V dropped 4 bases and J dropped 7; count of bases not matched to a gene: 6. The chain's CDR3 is CASSSAGTSGSNEQFF. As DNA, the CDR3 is TGTGCCAGCAGCTCCGCCGGGACTAGCGGGAGTAATGAGCAGTTCTTC.

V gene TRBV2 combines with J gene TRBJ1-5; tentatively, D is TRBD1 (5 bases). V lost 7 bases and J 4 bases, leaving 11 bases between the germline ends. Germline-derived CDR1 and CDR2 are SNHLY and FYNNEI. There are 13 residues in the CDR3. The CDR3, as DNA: TGTGCCAGCAAGGTAACAGGTAATCAGCCCCAGCATTTT. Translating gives CASKVTGNQPQHF.

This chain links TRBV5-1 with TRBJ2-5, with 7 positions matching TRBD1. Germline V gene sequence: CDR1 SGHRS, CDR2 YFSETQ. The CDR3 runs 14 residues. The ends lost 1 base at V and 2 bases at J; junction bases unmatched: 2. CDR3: CASSLMGQQETQYF. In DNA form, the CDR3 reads TGCGCCAGCAGCTTGATGGGACAGCAAGAGACCCAGTACTTC.

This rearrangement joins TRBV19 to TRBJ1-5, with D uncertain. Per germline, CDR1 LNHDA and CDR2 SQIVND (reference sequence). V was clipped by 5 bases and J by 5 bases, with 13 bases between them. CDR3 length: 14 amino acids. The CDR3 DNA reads TGTGCCAGTAGTCGGGGTACGATGGATCAGCCCCAGCATTTT. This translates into CASSRGTMDQPQHF.

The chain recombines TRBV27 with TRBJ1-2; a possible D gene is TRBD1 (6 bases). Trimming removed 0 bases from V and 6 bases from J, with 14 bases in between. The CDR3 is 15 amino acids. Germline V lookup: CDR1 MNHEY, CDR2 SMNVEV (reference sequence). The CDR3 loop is CASSLSIQGRNGYTF. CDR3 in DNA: TGTGCCAGCAGTTTATCGATACAGGGTAGGAATGGCTACACCTTC.

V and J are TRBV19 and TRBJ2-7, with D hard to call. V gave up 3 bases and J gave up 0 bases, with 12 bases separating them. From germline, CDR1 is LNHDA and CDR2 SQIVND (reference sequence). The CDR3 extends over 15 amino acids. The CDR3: CASSIEQRSSYEQYF. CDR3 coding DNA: TGTGCCAGTAGTATCGAGCAGAGGAGCTCCTACGAGCAGTACTTC.

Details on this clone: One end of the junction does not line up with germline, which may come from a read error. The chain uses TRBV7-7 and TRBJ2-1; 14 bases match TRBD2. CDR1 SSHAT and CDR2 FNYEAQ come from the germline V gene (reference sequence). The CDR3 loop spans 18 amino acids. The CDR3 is CASSSRLAGGGSYNEQFF. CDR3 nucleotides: TGTGCTAGCAGCTCGAGACTAGCGGGAGGGGGCTCCTACAATGAGCAGTTCTTC.

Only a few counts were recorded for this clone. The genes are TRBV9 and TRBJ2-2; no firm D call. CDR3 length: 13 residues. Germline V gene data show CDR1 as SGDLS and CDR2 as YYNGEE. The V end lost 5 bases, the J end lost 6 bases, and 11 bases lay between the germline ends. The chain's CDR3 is CASSPLVAGELFF. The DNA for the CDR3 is TGTGCCAGCAGTCCCCTAGTCGCCGGGGAGCTGTTTTTT.

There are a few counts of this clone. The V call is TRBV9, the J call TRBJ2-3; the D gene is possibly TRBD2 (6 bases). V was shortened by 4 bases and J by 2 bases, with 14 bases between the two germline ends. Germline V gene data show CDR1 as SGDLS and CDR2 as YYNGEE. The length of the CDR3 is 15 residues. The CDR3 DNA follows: TGTGCCAGCAGCCTTAGCGGAGGCGACACAGATACGCAGTATTTT. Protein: CASSLSGGDTDTQYF.

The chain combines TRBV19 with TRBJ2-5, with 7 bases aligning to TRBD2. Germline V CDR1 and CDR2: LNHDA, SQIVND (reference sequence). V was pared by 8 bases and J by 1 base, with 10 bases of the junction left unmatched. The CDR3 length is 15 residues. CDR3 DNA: TGTGCCAGTTCCCTTGGGGGGGGACCCCAAGAGACCCAGTACTTC. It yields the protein CASSLGGGPQETQYF.

The DNA for the CDR3 is TGCGCCAGCAGCCAAGGAACTAGCGGGATGGGTACGCAGTATTTT. Amino acid sequence: CASSQGTSGMGTQYF. This rearrangement joins TRBV4-3 to TRBJ2-3; 10 bases align to TRBD2. The CDR3 loop spans 15 amino acids. Germline lookup yields CDR1 LGHNA and CDR2 YSLEER. J gave up 8 bases and V 1 base, and 6 bases lay outside the gene matches.

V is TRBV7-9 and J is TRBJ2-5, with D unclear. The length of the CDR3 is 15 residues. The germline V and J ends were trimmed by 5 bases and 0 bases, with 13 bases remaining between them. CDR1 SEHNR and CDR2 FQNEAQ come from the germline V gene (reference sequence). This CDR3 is CASSPRTENQETQYF. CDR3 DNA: TGTGCCAGCAGCCCTAGAACGGAGAACCAAGAGACCCAGTACTTC.

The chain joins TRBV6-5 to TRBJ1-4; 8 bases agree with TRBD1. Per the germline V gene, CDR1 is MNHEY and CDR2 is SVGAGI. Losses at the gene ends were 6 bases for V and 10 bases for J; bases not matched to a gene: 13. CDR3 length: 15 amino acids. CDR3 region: CASRPPGTGLGKLFF. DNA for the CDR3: TGTGCCAGCAGACCACCCGGGACAGGCCTTGGAAAACTGTTTTTT.

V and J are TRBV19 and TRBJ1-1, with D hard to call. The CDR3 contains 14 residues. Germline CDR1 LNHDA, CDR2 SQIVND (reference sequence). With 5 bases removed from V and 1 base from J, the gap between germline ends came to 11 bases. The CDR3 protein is CASSPYSSNTEAFF. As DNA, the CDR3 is TGTGCCAGTAGTCCGTACTCCTCGAACACTGAAGCTTTCTTT. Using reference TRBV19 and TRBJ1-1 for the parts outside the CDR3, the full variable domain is DGGITQSPKYLFRKEGQNVTLSCEQNLNHDAMYWYRQDPGQGLRLIYYSQIVNDFQKGDIAEGYSVSREKKESFPLTVTSAQKNPTAFYLCASSPYSSNTEAFFGQGTRLTVV.

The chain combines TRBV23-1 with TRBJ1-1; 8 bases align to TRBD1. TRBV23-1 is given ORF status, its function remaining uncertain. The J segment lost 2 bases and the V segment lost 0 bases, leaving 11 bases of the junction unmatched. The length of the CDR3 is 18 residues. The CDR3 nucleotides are TGCGCCAGCAGTCAATCGATCAGGGGGCAAGTCCTTAACACTGAAGCTTTCTTT. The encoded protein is CASSQSIRGQVLNTEAFF.